A selection of T cell receptor beta chains follows, all from one sample in a study of blood T cell repertoires in COVID-19. Generated by immunoSEQ multiplex PCR, the TCRdb table keeps only in-frame clones and is missing some. The data show approximately 220,000 clones, roughly 89% seen once. Specimen: PBMCs or T cells enriched from blood (not recorded which). The receptors were sampled from a man aged 30 to 45 who had been exposed to COVID-19. Both conserved end residues are part of each CDR3. Fields, in order: V gene, J gene, CDR3 protein.

TRBV4-1,TRBJ2-1,CASRVSSGGIYNEQFF
TRBV7-9,TRBJ1-1,CASSLNFPGAEAFF
TRBV12-5,TRBJ1-6,CASGGQLNSPLHF
TRBV5-4,TRBJ1-1,CASSAQTGLYTEAFF
TRBV2,TRBJ1-2,CASSESHNYGYTF
TRBV11-2,TRBJ2-7,CASSTQGASSYEQYF
TRBV6-6,TRBJ2-3,CASRDSGGSTDTQYF
TRBV4-2,TRBJ1-1,CASSQLGRTEAFF
TRBV5-4,TRBJ2-3,CASRYTGTPGSDTQYF
TRBV6-5,TRBJ2-6,CASTPRTSGANVLTF
TRBV2,TRBJ1-5,CASSVGTENNQPQHF
TRBV2,TRBJ1-1,CASMGTGVWNTEAFF
TRBV6-2/TRBV6-3,TRBJ2-2,CASSATSFPGELFF
TRBV12-3/TRBV12-4,TRBJ1-2,CASAVGDYGYTF
TRBV3-1/TRBV3-2,TRBJ1-2,CASSQGRNLGTVYGYTF
TRBV11-3,TRBJ2-7,CASSPTPYGEQYF
TRBV19,TRBJ1-1,CASGEGGNTEAFF
TRBV4-1,TRBJ2-7,CASSQDLHRSSYEQYF
TRBV7-2,TRBJ2-5,CASTKLEETQYF
TRBV11-2,TRBJ2-2,CASSLSRAGELFF
TRBV5-1,TRBJ1-2,CASSPGTATGYGYTF
TRBV7-6,TRBJ1-4,CASFPGPGKRTNEKLFF
TRBV5-1,TRBJ2-3,CASSLDRVDTQYF
TRBV6-5,TRBJ1-2,CASRQPGQGNYGYTF
TRBV7-2,TRBJ2-3,CASSLRGMNTDTQYF
TRBV5-1,TRBJ2-3,CASSLAHTISGGALDTQYF
TRBV3-1/TRBV3-2,TRBJ2-2,CASSQVGGPGELFF
TRBV6-1,TRBJ1-4,CASSEGLGDGEKLFF
TRBV5-4,TRBJ2-3,CASSLALAGGTDTQYF
TRBV18,TRBJ2-7,CASSRETGPSEQYF
TRBV19,TRBJ1-6,CASSIDGRGGYSPGWNSPLHF
TRBV7-2,TRBJ2-7,CASSVNLVGEQYF
TRBV7-9,TRBJ1-1,CATSWGDTEAFF
TRBV5-1,TRBJ1-6,CASSPTGDMGHLHF
TRBV10-3,TRBJ1-5,CAISGGRTGDQPQHF
TRBV5-1,TRBJ2-3,CASSSSLGGDTQYF
TRBV13,TRBJ2-1,CASSWTSQTYNEQFF
TRBV10-3,TRBJ2-7,CAISDRGYEQYF
TRBV15,TRBJ1-1,CATSRDLMRTEAFF
TRBV7-2,TRBJ1-3,CASSLGGGRAENTIYF
TRBV11-3,TRBJ2-3,CASSPSGGYADTQYF
TRBV3-1/TRBV3-2,TRBJ2-3,CASSQDPAGQGITDTQYF
TRBV7-2,TRBJ1-5,CASSSRTGDNQPQHF
TRBV3-1/TRBV3-2,TRBJ1-1,CASSQSRANTEAFF
TRBV5-4,TRBJ1-1,CASTPSLGALSGTEAFF
TRBV3-1/TRBV3-2,TRBJ1-3,CASIRGPGTGSSGNTIYF
TRBV18,TRBJ2-7,CASSQDRGGTEYF
TRBV5-4,TRBJ1-3,CASSPVSGNTIYF
TRBV11-2,TRBJ1-4,CASSPWRVGLGEKLFF
TRBV6-1,TRBJ1-1,CASREVDTEAFF
TRBV28,TRBJ2-3,CASSLLSSGGWGTDTQYF
TRBV5-4,TRBJ2-2,CASSFRRGGNTGELFF
TRBV30,TRBJ2-7,CAFATGFEQYF